This is a list of T cell receptor beta chains from one sample in a study of blood T cell repertoires in COVID-19. The data were produced by immunoSEQ multiplex PCR, yet TCRdb's version contains in-frame clones alone and is incomplete. Among roughly 80,000 clones listed, 80% to 90% were seen once. The source material was peripheral blood. Receptors were obtained from a man aged 45-60 years with active COVID-19. CDR3s include the opening cysteine and the closing phenylalanine or tryptophan. Each record gives: D gene, clone size, J gene, V gene, CDR3 DNA, CDR3 protein. The D gene is left open where the match is weak. Part of the rows lack a size; the others show once, few, many or a class for expanded clones.

d_call: .
clone_size: .
j_call: TRBJ1-1
v_call: TRBV5-1
cdr3_nt: TGCGCCAGCAGCTTGGAGTGGATCGGAGGGGAAGGAGCTTTCTTT
cdr3_aa: CASSLEWIGGEGAFF

d_call: TRBD2
clone_size: .
j_call: TRBJ2-1
v_call: TRBV28
cdr3_nt: TGTGCCAGCAGTTCGGCTGCCGGGACTAGTAGTCATGAGCAGTTCTTC
cdr3_aa: CASSSAAGTSSHEQFF

d_call: .
clone_size: .
j_call: TRBJ1-2
v_call: TRBV7-6
cdr3_nt: TGTGCCAGCAGCCGCGACAGCCAGGGGGGCTACACCTTC
cdr3_aa: CASSRDSQGGYTF

d_call: .
clone_size: .
j_call: TRBJ1-3
v_call: TRBV25-1
cdr3_nt: TGTGCCAGCAGTGAATCAATGGGGGGGAGATCAGGAAACACCATATATTTT
cdr3_aa: CASSESMGGRSGNTIYF

d_call: .
clone_size: .
j_call: TRBJ2-1
v_call: TRBV2
cdr3_nt: TGTGCCAGCAGTTTCAGGGGGGTCTACAATGAGCAGTTCTTC
cdr3_aa: CASSFRGVYNEQFF

d_call: .
clone_size: .
j_call: TRBJ1-2
v_call: TRBV24-1
cdr3_nt: TGTGCCACCAGTGATACTCGGGCAGGGCAGAACTATGGCTACACCTTC
cdr3_aa: CATSDTRAGQNYGYTF

d_call: .
clone_size: .
j_call: TRBJ2-1
v_call: TRBV5-6
cdr3_nt: TGTGCCAGCGGTTTCGGGGGGACAGGCGGCGATGAGCAGTTCTTC
cdr3_aa: CASGFGGTGGDEQFF

d_call: .
clone_size: .
j_call: TRBJ1-2
v_call: TRBV4-3
cdr3_nt: TGCGCCAGCAGCCAAGAAAGCTCGGGATCCTATGGCTACACCTTC
cdr3_aa: CASSQESSGSYGYTF

d_call: .
clone_size: few
j_call: TRBJ2-7
v_call: TRBV7-2
cdr3_nt: TGTGCCAGCAGCTCTGACGGGACACGAACCTACGAGCAGTACTTC
cdr3_aa: CASSSDGTRTYEQYF

d_call: .
clone_size: few
j_call: TRBJ1-4
v_call: TRBV4-3
cdr3_nt: TGCGCCAGCAGCCAAGATCAAAAGCAGGGGTCGCGGGAAAAACTGTTTTTT
cdr3_aa: CASSQDQKQGSREKLFF

d_call: TRBD2
clone_size: .
j_call: TRBJ2-7
v_call: TRBV6-2/TRBV6-3
cdr3_nt: TGTGCCAGCAGTTACTCTAGGGCCAGCGGGGCCTACTGGGAGCAGTACTTC
cdr3_aa: CASSYSRASGAYWEQYF

d_call: TRBD2
clone_size: .
j_call: TRBJ2-3
v_call: TRBV2
cdr3_nt: TGTGCCGGTAGCGGGAGTCTGGATACGCAGTATTTT
cdr3_aa: CAGSGSLDTQYF

d_call: .
clone_size: .
j_call: TRBJ2-7
v_call: TRBV9
cdr3_nt: TGTGCCAGCAGCGTAGGGACCGGGGCCTACGAGCAGTACTTC
cdr3_aa: CASSVGTGAYEQYF

d_call: .
clone_size: .
j_call: TRBJ1-2
v_call: TRBV19
cdr3_nt: TGTGCCAGTAGTCCCCAAAGGTCAGGGAACTATGGCTACACCTTC
cdr3_aa: CASSPQRSGNYGYTF

d_call: .
clone_size: once
j_call: TRBJ1-1
v_call: TRBV5-1
cdr3_nt: TGCGCCAGCAGCTTGGGACAGGCAAAGACTGAAGCTTTCTTT
cdr3_aa: CASSLGQAKTEAFF

d_call: TRBD2
clone_size: .
j_call: TRBJ2-7
v_call: TRBV6-6
cdr3_nt: TGTGCCAGCAGACAAACTAGCGGGAGAAGTTACGAGCAGTACTTC
cdr3_aa: CASRQTSGRSYEQYF

d_call: .
clone_size: .
j_call: TRBJ1-6
v_call: TRBV10-2
cdr3_nt: TGCGCCAGCAGTGTCCCAGGGTCTAATTCACCCCTCCACTTT
cdr3_aa: CASSVPGSNSPLHF

d_call: .
clone_size: few
j_call: TRBJ2-1
v_call: TRBV5-6
cdr3_nt: TGTGCCAGCAGCTTGGCTGGGGCAATAAATGAGCAGTTCTTC
cdr3_aa: CASSLAGAINEQFF

d_call: .
clone_size: .
j_call: TRBJ1-2
v_call: TRBV10-3
cdr3_nt: TGTGCCATCAGTGAGGGTTGGGACTTTGACTATGGCTACACCTTC
cdr3_aa: CAISEGWDFDYGYTF

d_call: TRBD1
clone_size: .
j_call: TRBJ2-5
v_call: TRBV28
cdr3_nt: TGTGCCAGCGGGGGACAGGCGGCGGGGGAGACCCAGTACTTC
cdr3_aa: CASGGQAAGETQYF

d_call: TRBD2
clone_size: .
j_call: TRBJ2-3
v_call: TRBV4-2
cdr3_nt: TGTGCCAGCATGGCTAGCGGGGGGCGCGACACAGATACGCAGTATTTT
cdr3_aa: CASMASGGRDTDTQYF

d_call: TRBD2
clone_size: .
j_call: TRBJ2-1
v_call: TRBV3-1/TRBV3-2
cdr3_nt: TGTGCCAGCAGCCAAGACCCAGGGACTAGCGGCTCCTACAATGAGCAGTTCTTC
cdr3_aa: CASSQDPGTSGSYNEQFF

d_call: .
clone_size: .
j_call: TRBJ2-5
v_call: TRBV27
cdr3_nt: TGTGCCAGCAGTTCCCCCTCCCGGGAGACCCAGTACTTC
cdr3_aa: CASSSPSRETQYF

d_call: TRBD1
clone_size: .
j_call: TRBJ1-5
v_call: TRBV29-1
cdr3_nt: TGCAGCGTTAGGGACAGGGGGAATCAGCCCCAGCATTTT
cdr3_aa: CSVRDRGNQPQHF

d_call: TRBD1
clone_size: .
j_call: TRBJ1-1
v_call: TRBV27
cdr3_nt: TGTGCCAGCAGCAGTAGACAGGGGAGAACTGAAGCTTTCTTT
cdr3_aa: CASSSRQGRTEAFF

d_call: .
clone_size: .
j_call: TRBJ2-2
v_call: TRBV28
cdr3_nt: TGTGCCAGCAGTTTAAGGACACCGAACACCGGGGAGCTGTTTTTT
cdr3_aa: CASSLRTPNTGELFF

d_call: TRBD2
clone_size: .
j_call: TRBJ2-7
v_call: TRBV9
cdr3_nt: TGTGCCAGCAGCGCCGAAGGCGCGGGAGGGTACGAGCAGTACTTC
cdr3_aa: CASSAEGAGGYEQYF

d_call: .
clone_size: .
j_call: TRBJ1-2
v_call: TRBV3-1/TRBV3-2
cdr3_nt: TGTGCCAGCAGCCAAGGTGGGGGGTCATTGGCTTATGGCTACACCTTC
cdr3_aa: CASSQGGGSLAYGYTF

d_call: TRBD2
clone_size: .
j_call: TRBJ2-5
v_call: TRBV4-3
cdr3_nt: TGCGCCAGCAGCCAAGAGGGGGGGGAGACCCAGTACTTC
cdr3_aa: CASSQEGGETQYF

d_call: TRBD2
clone_size: .
j_call: TRBJ2-7
v_call: TRBV5-4
cdr3_nt: TGTGCCAGCAGCTTGGCGGACGGGGAGGGCTTCGAGCAGTACTTC
cdr3_aa: CASSLADGEGFEQYF

d_call: .
clone_size: .
j_call: TRBJ1-4
v_call: TRBV6-2/TRBV6-3
cdr3_nt: TGTGCCAGCAGTACCGGCGCTTCAGGGTTATCTAATGAAAAACTGTTTTTT
cdr3_aa: CASSTGASGLSNEKLFF

d_call: TRBD1
clone_size: few
j_call: TRBJ2-3
v_call: TRBV5-1
cdr3_nt: TGCGCCAGCAGCTTGGCCCCCCAGGGGGCAACAGATACGCAGTATTTT
cdr3_aa: CASSLAPQGATDTQYF

d_call: .
clone_size: once
j_call: TRBJ2-7
v_call: TRBV15
cdr3_nt: TGTGCCACCAGCAGAGACTCCACCGGGACAAGTTCATCCGAGCAGTACTTC
cdr3_aa: CATSRDSTGTSSSEQYF

d_call: TRBD1
clone_size: .
j_call: TRBJ1-5
v_call: TRBV28
cdr3_nt: TGTGCCAGCACCCCACCGGGACAGGGATTAAACCAGCCCCAGCATTTT
cdr3_aa: CASTPPGQGLNQPQHF

d_call: .
clone_size: .
j_call: TRBJ2-2
v_call: TRBV5-1
cdr3_nt: TGCGCCAGCAGAATCGGGACACCCGGGACCGGGGAGCTGTTTTTT
cdr3_aa: CASRIGTPGTGELFF

d_call: TRBD2
clone_size: .
j_call: TRBJ2-5
v_call: TRBV5-1
cdr3_nt: TGCGCCAGCAGCTTGGGAGCTAGCGGGGCCCAGGAGACCCAGTACTTC
cdr3_aa: CASSLGASGAQETQYF

d_call: .
clone_size: .
j_call: TRBJ1-2
v_call: TRBV2
cdr3_nt: TGTGCCGGCCGGGCCTCGGAAGGGGATGGCTACACCTTC
cdr3_aa: CAGRASEGDGYTF

d_call: .
clone_size: .
j_call: TRBJ1-1
v_call: TRBV19
cdr3_nt: TGTGCCAGCGGACAGAAGAACACTGAAGCTTTCTTT
cdr3_aa: CASGQKNTEAFF

d_call: TRBD2
clone_size: .
j_call: TRBJ2-2
v_call: TRBV28
cdr3_nt: TGTGCCAGCAGTTTGGGACTAGCCAGCACCGGGGAGCTGTTTTTT
cdr3_aa: CASSLGLASTGELFF

d_call: .
clone_size: few
j_call: TRBJ2-4
v_call: TRBV19
cdr3_nt: TGTGCCAGTAGTAAGGACTCCTTGGGCTCCATTCAGTACTTC
cdr3_aa: CASSKDSLGSIQYF

d_call: .
clone_size: .
j_call: TRBJ1-1
v_call: TRBV14
cdr3_nt: TGTGCCAGCAGCCAAGTCCGCCCAGGGCTGGGCACTGAAGCTTTCTTT
cdr3_aa: CASSQVRPGLGTEAFF

d_call: .
clone_size: .
j_call: TRBJ1-4
v_call: TRBV19
cdr3_nt: TGTGCCAGTAGTATGCTCTCGACTCGGCCTAATGAAAAACTGTTTTTT
cdr3_aa: CASSMLSTRPNEKLFF

d_call: TRBD1
clone_size: .
j_call: TRBJ1-5
v_call: TRBV7-2
cdr3_nt: TGTGCCAGCAGCCCGAGGACAGGGAGCAGCAATCAGCCCCAGCATTTT
cdr3_aa: CASSPRTGSSNQPQHF

d_call: .
clone_size: .
j_call: TRBJ2-6
v_call: TRBV5-4
cdr3_nt: TGTGCCAGCAGCGCACCAGGGTCTGGGGCCAACGTCCTGACTTTC
cdr3_aa: CASSAPGSGANVLTF

d_call: TRBD2
clone_size: .
j_call: TRBJ2-1
v_call: TRBV9
cdr3_nt: TGTGCCAGCAGCGTAAGCTCTAGCGGGGGGATAGGGGAGTTCTTC
cdr3_aa: CASSVSSSGGIGEFF

d_call: TRBD1
clone_size: .
j_call: TRBJ2-7
v_call: TRBV25-1
cdr3_nt: TGTGCCAGCAGCGGGACAGGCGGCGGTGAGCAGTACTTC
cdr3_aa: CASSGTGGGEQYF